This T cell receptor beta chain was sequenced during a study of CD8+CD57+ T cells in acquired aplastic anemia. The CDR3 loop spans 16 amino acids. Looked up from germline, CDR1 is ENHRY and CDR2 is SYGVKD. V was shortened by 0 bases and J by 0 bases, with 12 bases between the two germline ends. Profiling of TCR beta VDJ combinations and CDR3 sequences used genomic DNA as template. TCRdb used MiXCR to reprocess the reads, holding one entry per CDR3 protein. The sample shows 450,000 to 600,000 distinct CDR3 sequences, more than 25% of them seen only once. CD8+CD57+ cell expansion, shown by flow cytometry, had occurred in the patients selected for sequencing. Diagnosis of severe acquired aplastic anemia applied to all patients. The table lists this clonotype with many counts.

The receptor's source is a human donor with aplastic anemia. The V gene is TRBV10-3, the J gene TRBJ2-7; D unclear. Sequencing was carried out using sorted CD4+, CD8+, or CD8+CD57+ T cells (not recorded which) from PBMCs. Here the CDR3 reads CAISESVTGLSYEQYF. The CDR3 DNA reads TGTGCCATCAGTGAGTCGGTTACGGGTCTCTCCTACGAGCAGTACTTC.